Listed below are T cell receptor beta chains from one sample, sequenced in a study of blood T cell repertoires in COVID-19. TCRdb keeps only in-frame clones here, not all; method: immunoSEQ multiplex PCR. The sample has about 200,000 clones, around 89% seen once; the top ten hold roughly 8.1%. Sequencing was done on a sample of PBMCs or T cells enriched from blood (not recorded which). These receptors originate from a woman aged 18 to 35 who had recovered from COVID-19. The CDR3 runs from the conserved cysteine through the conserved F or W. The D gene is left open where the match is weak. Where a row states a size, it is once, few, many or the class of an expanded clone; other rows omit it.

NA | TRBJ1-5 | 13 | TRBV4-1 | NA | CASSPQTHQPQHF | TGCGCCAGCAGCCCCCAGACACATCAGCCCCAGCATTTT
NA | TRBJ1-2 | 15 | TRBV4-1 | NA | CASSQDVQGFFGYTF | TGCGCCAGCAGCCAAGATGTGCAGGGGTTCTTTGGCTACACCTTC
TRBD1 | TRBJ1-2 | 16 | TRBV3-1/TRBV3-2 | NA | CASSLAYTGGSGGYTF | TGTGCCAGCAGCCTAGCCTATACAGGGGGCAGCGGTGGCTACACCTTC
NA | TRBJ1-5 | 15 | TRBV6-5 | NA | CASSLDWYSNQPQHF | TGTGCCAGCAGTCTGGACTGGTATAGCAATCAGCCCCAGCATTTT
NA | TRBJ2-7 | 19 | TRBV21-1 | NA | CASSKGGRGAISEAYEQYF | TGTGCCAGCAGCAAAGGAGGGCGGGGCGCGATCAGCGAAGCCTACGAGCAGTACTTC
NA | TRBJ2-1 | 13 | TRBV19 | NA | CATRDWTYNEQFF | TGTGCCACCCGGGACTGGACCTACAATGAGCAGTTCTTC
TRBD1 | TRBJ2-3 | 15 | TRBV28 | NA | CASSLPDRVSDTQYF | TGTGCCAGCAGTTTGCCGGACAGGGTATCAGATACGCAGTATTTT
NA | TRBJ1-4 | 15 | TRBV27 | NA | CASSFFPVTNEKLFF | TGTGCCAGCAGTTTTTTCCCCGTAACTAATGAAAAACTGTTTTTT
NA | TRBJ2-7 | 13 | TRBV28 | NA | CASSLDSPYEQYF | TGTGCCAGCAGTCTGGACAGCCCCTACGAGCAGTACTTC
TRBD2 | TRBJ2-1 | 16 | TRBV18 | NA | CASSPLDAGGLNEQFF | TGTGCCAGCTCACCACTGGACGCGGGGGGGCTAAATGAGCAGTTCTTC
NA | TRBJ2-5 | 12 | TRBV27 | NA | CASSSRGETQYF | TGTGCCAGCAGTTCCCGAGGAGAGACCCAGTACTTC
NA | TRBJ2-7 | 12 | TRBV2 | once | CASGLSGVEQYF | TGTGCCAGCGGACTTTCGGGGGTCGAGCAGTACTTC
NA | TRBJ1-1 | 11 | TRBV29-1 | NA | CSAGQNAEAFF | TGCAGCGCCGGACAGAACGCTGAAGCTTTCTTT
TRBD2 | TRBJ2-7 | 13 | TRBV7-6 | NA | CASSSQGGWEQYF | TGTGCCAGCAGCTCCCAGGGAGGGTGGGAGCAGTACTTC
NA | TRBJ1-5 | 16 | TRBV4-1 | NA | CASSPRPFPPEEPQHF | TGCGCCAGCAGCCCCAGACCTTTCCCGCCTGAGGAGCCCCAGCATTTT
TRBD2 | TRBJ2-5 | 15 | TRBV4-1 | NA | CASSQTSSGTETQYF | TGCGCCAGCAGCCAAACCTCTAGCGGTACGGAGACCCAGTACTTC
NA | TRBJ1-6 | 19 | TRBV28 | NA | CASSAIGFIGSGYNSPLHF | TGTGCCAGCAGTGCTATAGGTTTTATTGGGTCGGGCTATAATTCACCCCTCCACTTT
NA | TRBJ1-6 | 13 | TRBV12-3/TRBV12-4 | NA | CASRREGNSPLHF | TGTGCCAGCCGCAGGGAGGGTAATTCACCCCTCCACTTT
TRBD1 | TRBJ1-1 | 17 | TRBV5-1 | NA | CASSLGQGIGKDTEAFF | TGCGCCAGCAGCCTAGGACAGGGAATTGGTAAGGACACTGAAGCTTTCTTT
NA | TRBJ2-5 | 20 | TRBV3-1/TRBV3-2 | once | CASSQEVKFIGRGGQETQYF | TGTGCCAGCAGCCAAGAGGTTAAGTTTATCGGGCGTGGGGGGCAAGAGACCCAGTACTTC
TRBD1 | TRBJ1-1 | 15 | TRBV3-1/TRBV3-2 | NA | CASSQGDRVYTEAFF | TGTGCCAGCAGCCAAGGGGACAGGGTGTACACTGAAGCTTTCTTT
TRBD2 | TRBJ2-5 | 14 | TRBV11-2 | NA | CASSRGGVGETQYF | TGTGCCAGCAGCCGCGGGGGGGTGGGAGAGACCCAGTACTTC
NA | TRBJ1-1 | 14 | TRBV2 | few | CATKQGGRHTEAFF | TGTGCCACGAAACAGGGCGGGAGACACACTGAAGCTTTCTTT
NA | TRBJ2-7 | 13 | TRBV5-1 | NA | CASRRYGGYEQYF | TGCGCCAGCAGAAGATACGGGGGCTACGAGCAGTACTTC
TRBD1 | TRBJ1-4 | 14 | TRBV30 | NA | CAWSVGDRNEKLFF | TGTGCCTGGAGTGTGGGGGACAGGAATGAAAAACTGTTTTTT
NA | TRBJ1-3 | 14 | TRBV30 | NA | CASNTFNAGNTIYF | TGTGCCTCAAACACCTTCAATGCTGGAAACACCATATATTTT
TRBD1 | TRBJ1-6 | 14 | TRBV5-4 | NA | CASSPGTANSPLHF | TGTGCCAGCAGCCCCGGGACAGCAAATTCACCCCTCCACTTT
NA | TRBJ1-2 | 15 | TRBV11-2 | NA | CASSLEAGNIYGYTF | TGTGCCAGCAGCTTAGAGGCAGGGAATATCTATGGCTACACCTTC
TRBD1 | TRBJ1-6 | 15 | TRBV9 | NA | CASSVTGTGTSPLHF | TGTGCCAGCAGCGTAACCGGGACAGGGACCTCACCCCTCCACTTT
NA | TRBJ2-1 | 13 | TRBV9 | once | CASSVGHLNEQFF | TGTGCCAGCAGCGTAGGACACCTCAATGAGCAGTTCTTC
TRBD2 | TRBJ2-7 | 15 | TRBV19 | few | CASSTTSGGPYEQYF | TGTGCCAGTAGTACGACTAGCGGGGGCCCCTACGAGCAGTACTTC
NA | TRBJ2-7 | 14 | TRBV7-9 | NA | CASSPQGPNYEQYF | TGTGCCAGCAGCCCCCAGGGCCCAAACTACGAGCAGTACTTC
TRBD1 | TRBJ1-4 | 15 | TRBV5-1 | NA | CASSLTGAEDEKLFF | TGCGCCAGCAGCTTGACAGGGGCGGAGGATGAAAAACTGTTTTTT
NA | TRBJ1-4 | 15 | TRBV9 | once | CASSAGNRDVEKLFF | TGTGCCAGCAGCGCGGGGAACAGGGATGTGGAAAAACTGTTTTTT
TRBD2 | TRBJ2-7 | 16 | TRBV28 | NA | CASTIWAGGDTYEQYF | TGTGCCAGCACCATCTGGGCGGGGGGGGACACCTACGAGCAGTACTTC
TRBD1 | TRBJ1-2 | 14 | TRBV6-5 | NA | CASSYEGAAPDYTF | TGTGCCAGCAGTTACGAGGGGGCGGCTCCCGACTACACCTTC
TRBD1 | TRBJ2-2 | 16 | TRBV30 | NA | CAWSVPQGTGPGELFF | TGTGCCTGGAGTGTACCCCAAGGGACAGGCCCCGGGGAGCTGTTTTTT
TRBD2 | TRBJ2-1 | 16 | TRBV11-3 | NA | CASSLGLAGGRDEQFF | TGTGCCAGCAGCTTGGGACTAGCGGGGGGGCGCGATGAGCAGTTCTTC
NA | TRBJ1-1 | 13 | TRBV7-3 | NA | CASSRQLNTEAFF | TGTGCCAGCAGCCGACAGTTGAACACTGAAGCTTTCTTT
NA | TRBJ2-1 | 12 | TRBV9 | once | CASSATWNEQFF | TGTGCCAGCAGCGCTACTTGGAATGAGCAGTTCTTC
TRBD1 | TRBJ1-2 | 13 | TRBV6-5 | NA | CASRSTGVYGYTF | TGTGCCAGCAGATCGACAGGGGTCTATGGCTACACCTTC
NA | TRBJ1-2 | 12 | TRBV6-5 | once | CASNTPPYGYTF | TGTGCCAGCAATACACCCCCGTATGGCTACACCTTC
TRBD1 | TRBJ1-2 | 15 | TRBV11-2 | NA | CASSPTAGQGYGYTF | TGTGCCAGCAGCCCGACCGCTGGACAGGGGTATGGCTACACCTTC
NA | TRBJ1-6 | 13 | TRBV29-1 | NA | CSVELTGNSPLHF | TGCAGCGTTGAACTAACAGGGAATTCACCCCTCCACTTT
NA | TRBJ1-3 | 13 | TRBV7-9 | NA | CASPEGDGNTIYF | TGTGCCAGCCCGGAGGGTGATGGAAACACCATATATTTT
TRBD2 | TRBJ2-1 | 16 | TRBV20-1 | NA | CSASLGTSGLYNEQFF | TGCAGTGCTAGTCTTGGGACTAGCGGGTTGTACAATGAGCAGTTCTTC
NA | TRBJ1-1 | 13 | TRBV11-2 | NA | CASSLDMNTEAFF | TGTGCCAGCAGCCTGGACATGAACACTGAAGCTTTCTTT
NA | TRBJ2-1 | 14 | TRBV6-1 | NA | CASSEAGLRNEQFF | TGTGCCAGCAGTGAAGCGGGGCTCCGCAATGAGCAGTTCTTC
TRBD2 | TRBJ2-3 | 16 | TRBV27 | NA | CASSTLTSGGPDTQYF | TGTGCCAGCAGTACCCTGACTAGCGGGGGACCAGATACGCAGTATTTT
NA | TRBJ1-6 | 14 | TRBV2 | NA | CAGTDREYNSPLHF | TGTGCCGGGACGGACAGAGAATATAATTCACCCCTCCACTTT
NA | TRBJ1-1 | 15 | TRBV6-6 | NA | CASNPQRRESTEAFF | TGTGCCAGCAATCCCCAGAGGAGAGAATCCACTGAAGCTTTCTTT
TRBD1 | TRBJ2-4 | 12 | TRBV5-1 | NA | CASSLQGNIQYF | TGCGCCAGCAGCTTACAGGGGAACATTCAGTACTTC
TRBD2 | TRBJ2-1 | 16 | TRBV18 | once | CASSRQTSGGYNEQFF | TGTGCCAGCTCACGACAAACTAGCGGGGGCTACAATGAGCAGTTCTTC
TRBD2 | TRBJ2-1 | 15 | TRBV30 | few | CACSLGLAEYNEQFF | TGTGCCTGTTCCCTGGGACTAGCCGAATACAATGAGCAGTTCTTC